This T cell receptor beta chain was retrieved from a study of T-cell reconstitution after alpha-beta-depleted transplantation in children (dated by TCRdb to between 2015 and 2016). For the study in its entirety: The study quantitatively tracked T-cell immune reconstitution after TCRalphabeta/CD19-depleted allogeneic hematopoietic cell transplantation in children using TCR repertoire profiling.

To prepare the library, PCR was applied. Sequencing was performed on an Illumina HiSeq 2500. TCR libraries were prepared with molecular barcoding, using unique molecular identifiers to normalize TCRbeta repertoire quantification. TCRdb itself trimmed the public reads at Q25 with fastp, ran MiXCR and retained productive beta chains. Duplicate CDR3 protein sequences are folded into a single record with the most common DNA and genes. This sample has about 370,000 distinct CDR3 sequences in its table, and about 20% of those were observed once. The ten top clones hold 3.8% of the sample. Notes on this clonotype: The antigen it recognizes is unknown. It has no much larger one-base neighbor in the sample; base qualities were not kept.

Sequencing used PBMCs from the stem cell graft donor, obtained from the stem cell graft. The TCR sequence derives from a human donor who donated a stem cell graft to a child with acute myeloid leukemia.

In nucleotides, the sequence is TGTGCCAGCAGCCCGGGGACTAGCGGGACCAATGAGCAGTTCTTC. Translated, it gives CASSPGTSGTNEQFF. The chain is made from TRBV6-2 or TRBV6-3 and TRBJ2-1; 13 central bases correspond to TRBD2. Ends trimmed: V by 6 bases, J by 6 bases; bases unmatched to a gene: 5. According to the germline V gene, CDR1 reads MNHEY and CDR2 reads SVGEGT. The CDR3, cysteine through phenylalanine, is 15 amino acids long. Of all the DNA, just the CDR3 is kept, 45 bases in frame from base 1.